What follows are 17 T cell receptor beta chains derived from one specimen sequenced in a study of regulatory T cells in long-lasting Graves disease. The authors built TCR beta libraries using iRepertoire HTBI primers and Arm-PCR of CDR3 regions. TCRdb recomputed calls from the multiplex PCR reads with MiXCR, one row per CDR3 protein. This sample has roughly 560,000 distinct CDR3 sequences; around 15% occur once, and the top ten carry 20% to 25%. As for time point: newly diagnosed GD, antithyroid drugs for less than 3 months. After RNA was extracted from PBMCs, the TCR library was made from it. The sample was also reused in another study, on T cells in Graves' hyperthyroidism and ophthalmopathy.

Sequencing used peripheral blood mononuclear cells (PBMCs), obtained at new diagnosis, from a patient treated with antithyroid drugs. The receptor set was obtained from a middle-aged woman with Graves disease.

The J gene is TRBJ2-5, the V gene TRBV4-2, with a tentative D call TRBD2 (5 bases). Trimming left V 0 bases short and J 5 bases short, with 13 bases between. This CDR3 has 15 residues. Looked up from germline, CDR1 is LGHNA and CDR2 is YNFKEQ. CDR3 DNA: TGTGCCAGCAGCCAAGATAGGCTCGGAGGCGAGACCCAGTACTTC. It encodes CASSQDRLGGETQYF.

As to this clonotype: Given a much more abundant clone one base away, this may be a read error. The rearrangement uses TRBV10-3 and TRBJ1-1, with 10 bases lining up with TRBD1. Germline lookup yields CDR1 ENHRY and CDR2 SYGVKD. This CDR3 spans 13 amino acids. The DNA for the CDR3 is TGTGCCAGCAGTCTCCCGGGACAGGGGCCGCCTTTCTTT. It encodes CASSLPGQGPPFF.

The V and J genes are TRBV5-1 and TRBJ1-5; TRBD1 is a possible D gene (6 bases). CDR1 is SGHRS, CDR2 YFSETQ, per germline. Trimming stripped 2 bases from V and 4 bases from J, with 13 bases between. This CDR3 spans 15 amino acids. For the CDR3, the DNA is TGCGCCAGCAGCTTCGGGACGGGACAAAATCAGCCCCAGCATTTT. Amino acid sequence: CASSFGTGQNQPQHF.

The V and J genes are TRBV6-5 and TRBJ2-3; 7 bases align to TRBD2. CDR1 is MNHEY and CDR2 is SVGAGI in the germline V gene. This CDR3 is built from 16 residues. The J segment lost 2 bases and the V segment lost 2 bases, leaving 7 bases of the junction unmatched. The CDR3 region is CASSYRSGASTDTQYF. As DNA, the CDR3 is TGTGCCAGCAGTTACCGGAGCGGGGCGTCCACAGATACGCAGTATTTT.

This clonotype has at least ten counts. The chain uses TRBV7-8 and TRBJ1-2, with D hard to call. Trimming took off 1 base at V and 0 bases at J, with 6 bases between the two ends. Germline CDR1 and CDR2: SGHVS and FQNEAQ. This CDR3 region has 14 residues. The CDR3 protein is CASSLGESNYGYTF. For the CDR3, the DNA is TGTGCCAGCAGCTTAGGGGAGTCTAACTATGGCTACACCTTC.

In its sample, this clonotype was seen many times. The chain employs TRBV6-1 and TRBJ2-3; 12 nucleotides agree with TRBD1. Germline V gives CDR1 MNHNS, CDR2 SASEGT. This CDR3 comprises 13 residues. CDR3 sequence (DNA): TGTGTCACCGGGACAGGGGGCGGTGGTACGCAGTATTTT. This translates into CVTGTGGGGTQYF.

The sample holds many counts of this clonotype. This rearrangement joins TRBV6-1 to TRBJ1-1, with TRBD1 matching over 7 bases. The CDR3 has 14 amino acids. With V trimmed by 6 bases and J by 5 bases, 9 bases remained unmatched. CDR1 is MNHNS, CDR2 SASEGT, per germline. The CDR3 region is CASRETTGYTEAFF. The CDR3 region has the DNA TGTGCCAGCAGGGAAACGACAGGGTATACTGAAGCTTTCTTT.

This clonotype showed up just a few times. This chain uses TRBV7-2 with TRBJ1-1; D gene unclear. The CDR3 is 14 amino acids. The V end was cut by 1 base, the J end by 3 bases, with 9 bases between. CDR1 is SGHTA and CDR2 is FQGNSA in the germline V gene. CDR3 bases: TGTGCCAGCAGCTTAGTGTTGGCGTACACTGAAGCTTTCTTT. This codes for CASSLVLAYTEAFF.

This clonotype was seen many times. The V call is TRBV12-3 or TRBV12-4, the J call TRBJ1-1; 8 positions agree with TRBD1. V dropped 5 bases and J dropped 5; count of bases not matched to a gene: 10. The CDR3 covers 15 residues. In DNA form, the CDR3 reads TGTGCCAGCAGTCCGGCAGGGGGCGGTTGGACTGAAGCTTTCTTT. It codes for CASSPAGGGWTEAFF.

The CDR3 sequence: CASSIDGQSYTF. As DNA, the CDR3 is TGTGCCAGTAGTATAGATGGCCAGTCCTACACCTTC. V gene TRBV19 combines with J gene TRBJ1-2; D is unclear. Germline V gene data show CDR1 as LNHDA and CDR2 as SQIVND (reference sequence). The V gene lost 0 bases and the J gene lost 10 bases, with 9 bases spanning the gap. There are 12 residues in the CDR3. Filled out from reference TRBV19 and TRBJ1-2, the complete variable domain reads DGGITQSPKYLFRKEGQNVTLSCEQNLNHDAMYWYRQDPGQGLRLIYYSQIVNDFQKGDIAEGYSVSREKKESFPLTVTSAQKNPTAFYLCASSIDGQSYTFGSGTRLTVV.

Note on this clonotype: A much larger clone is a single base away; this may be a read error. The DNA of the CDR3 is TGTGCCAGCTGCCCAAAGAGGGGAGGAGAGACCCAGTACTTC. It is translated as CASCPKRGGETQYF. The V gene is TRBV18, the J gene TRBJ2-5; weak D call: TRBD2 (6 bases). The germline V gene has CDR1 KGHSH and CDR2 LQKENI. This CDR3 is 14 amino acids long. Between the trimmed V and J ends, which lost 7 bases and 4 bases, there was a span of 16 bases.

This clonotype showed up many times. J is TRBJ1-2 and V is TRBV3-1, with D uncertain. The CDR3 length is 16 residues. Per the germline V gene, CDR1 is LGHDT and CDR2 is YNNKEL (reference sequence). V was cut by 0 bases and J by 7 bases, with 18 bases left in between. In nucleotides, the CDR3 is TGTGCCAGCAGCCAAGAATCCGGACGGCCCGCTGGTGGCTACACCTTC. As protein: CASSQESGRPAGGYTF.

This clonotype was recorded many times. The rearrangement uses TRBV5-1 and TRBJ2-3, with D possibly matching TRBD2 (5 bases). The CDR3 consists of 14 residues. CDR1 SGHRS and CDR2 YFSETQ come from the germline V gene. The V end was cut by 0 bases, the J end by 3 bases, with 8 bases between. The CDR3 coding sequence is TGCGCCAGCAGCTTGGGCGGGCCGACAGATACGCAGTATTTT. Its translation is CASSLGGPTDTQYF.

This clonotype was picked up many times. V usage is TRBV12-3 or TRBV12-4 and J usage is TRBJ1-2; D gene unclear. The CDR3 contains 13 residues. Trimming cost V 3 bases and J 4 bases, with 9 bases left between them. The CDR3 DNA reads TGTGCCAGCAGTTTCCGGGAAGGCTATGGCTACACCTTC. It codes for CASSFREGYGYTF.

This clonotype was counted ten times or more. V and J are TRBV5-6 and TRBJ1-6; maybe TRBD1 (5 bases). This CDR3 comprises 13 residues. Deletions cut 4 bases from V and 6 bases from J, with 8 bases between. CDR1 and CDR2 (germline): SGHDT, YYEEEE. CDR3 coding DNA: TGTGCCAGCAGCGCCCAGGGTAATTCACCCCTCCACTTT. It codes for CASSAQGNSPLHF.

This clonotype was detected many times. This chain links TRBV6-5 with TRBJ1-1, with D possibly matching TRBD1 (5 bases). Trimming took 1 base from V and 4 from J, leaving 16 bases between them. The germline gives CDR1 MNHEY, CDR2 SVGAGI. CDR3 length equals 16 residues. In DNA form, the CDR3 reads TGTGCCAGCAGTTACTTGCCACTGACAGAGACCACTGAAGCTTTCTTT. Translating it yields CASSYLPLTETTEAFF.

This clonotype occurred a few times. The chain carries TRBV27 and TRBJ1-6, with unresolved D. CDR1 MNHEY and CDR2 SMNVEV come from the germline V gene (reference sequence). The CDR3 spans 12 residues. The V gene lost 8 bases and the J gene lost 11 bases, with 13 bases spanning the gap. CDR3 amino acids: CASGSQPAPLHF. In nucleotides, the CDR3 is TGTGCCAGCGGCTCCCAGCCTGCACCCCTCCACTTT.